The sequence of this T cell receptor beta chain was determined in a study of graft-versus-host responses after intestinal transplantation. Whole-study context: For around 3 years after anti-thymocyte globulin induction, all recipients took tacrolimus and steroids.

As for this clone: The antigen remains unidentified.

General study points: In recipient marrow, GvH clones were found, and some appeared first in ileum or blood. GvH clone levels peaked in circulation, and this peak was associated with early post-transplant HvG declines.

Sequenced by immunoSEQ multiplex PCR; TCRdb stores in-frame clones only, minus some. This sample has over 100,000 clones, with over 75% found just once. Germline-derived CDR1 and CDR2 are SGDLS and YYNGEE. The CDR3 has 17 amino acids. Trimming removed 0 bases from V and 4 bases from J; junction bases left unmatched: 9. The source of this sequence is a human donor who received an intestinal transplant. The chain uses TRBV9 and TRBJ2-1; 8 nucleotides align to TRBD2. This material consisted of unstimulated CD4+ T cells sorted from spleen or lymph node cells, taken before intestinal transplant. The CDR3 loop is CASSVGGSGMGYNEQFF. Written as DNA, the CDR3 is TGTGCCAGCAGCGTAGGGGGTAGCGGGATGGGGTACAATGAGCAGTTCTTC.